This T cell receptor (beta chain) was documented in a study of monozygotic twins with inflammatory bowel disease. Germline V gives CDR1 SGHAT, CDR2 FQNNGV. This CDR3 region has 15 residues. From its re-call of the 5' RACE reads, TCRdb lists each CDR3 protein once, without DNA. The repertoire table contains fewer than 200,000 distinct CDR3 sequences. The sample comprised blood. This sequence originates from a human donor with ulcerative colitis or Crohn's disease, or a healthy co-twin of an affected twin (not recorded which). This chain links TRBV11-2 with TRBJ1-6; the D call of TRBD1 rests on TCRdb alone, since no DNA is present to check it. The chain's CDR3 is CASSLEGGRNSPLHF. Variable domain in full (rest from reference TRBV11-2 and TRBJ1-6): EAGVAQSPRYKIIEKRQSVAFWCNPISGHATLYWYQQILGQGPKLLIQFQNNGVVDDSQLPKDRFSAERLKGVDSTLKIQPAKLEDSAVYLCASSLEGGRNSPLHFGNGTRLTVT.